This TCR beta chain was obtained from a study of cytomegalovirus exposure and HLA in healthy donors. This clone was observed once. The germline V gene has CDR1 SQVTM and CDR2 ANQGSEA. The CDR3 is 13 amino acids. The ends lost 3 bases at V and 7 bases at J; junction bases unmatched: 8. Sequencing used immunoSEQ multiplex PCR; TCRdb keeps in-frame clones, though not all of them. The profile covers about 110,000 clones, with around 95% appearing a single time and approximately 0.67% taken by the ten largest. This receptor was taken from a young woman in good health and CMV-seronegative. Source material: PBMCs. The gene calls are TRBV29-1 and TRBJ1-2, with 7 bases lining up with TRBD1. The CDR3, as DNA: TGCAGCGTTGACCTGAACAGGGGAAGTGGCTACACCTTC. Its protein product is CSVDLNRGSGYTF.